The 24 T cell receptor beta chains in this list originate from one sample, sequenced in a study of shared clonotypes between healthy human individuals. Clones were read by immunoSEQ multiplex PCR, and TCRdb kept only the in-frame ones, dropping some. The sample has some 2,400,000 clones, approximately 94% seen once. The sample taken for sequencing was naive CD4+ T cells sorted from blood. Subset defined: CD45RA+ positively selected. The receptors were sampled from a man aged 18-30 years in good health.

The V call is TRBV5-4, the J call TRBJ1-4; D is possibly TRBD1 (6 bases). V lost 7 bases, J lost 8 bases, and 18 bases lay in between. The CDR3 totals 14 residues. The germline V gene has CDR1 SGHNT and CDR2 YYREEE (reference sequence). The CDR3 DNA follows: TGTGCCAGCCAATCGGACGCCCAGGGGGAAAAACTGTTTTTT. Translating gives CASQSDAQGEKLFF.

This chain links TRBV21-1 with TRBJ2-3; TRBD1 is the table's D call, not checked against the DNA. TRBV21-1 represents a pseudogene. The CDR3 covers 16 residues. The CDR3 nucleotides read TGTGCCAGCAGCAAAAGTACAACAGGTTGCACAGATACGCAGTATTTT. Protein product: CASSKSTTGCTDTQYF.

The rearrangement uses TRBV15 and TRBJ1-5; D is undetermined. Deletions cut 0 bases from V and 5 bases from J, with 5 bases between. The CDR3 has 13 amino acids. Germline values: CDR1 LNHNV, CDR2 YYDKDF (reference sequence). The CDR3 coding sequence is TGTGCCACCAGCAGAGATCCGGATCAGCCCCAGCATTTT. This gives the protein CATSRDPDQPQHF.

This clone has a single count. The rearrangement links TRBV28 to TRBJ2-7; 10 nucleotides align to TRBD1. The CDR3 is 14 amino acids. Germline CDR1 is MDHEN and CDR2 is SYDVKM. With V trimmed by 9 bases and J by 2 bases, 7 bases remained unmatched. CDR3 residues: CASTTGTGAYEQYF. The CDR3 bases are TGTGCCAGTACGACCGGGACAGGGGCCTACGAGCAGTACTTC.

The rearrangement uses TRBV2 and TRBJ1-1; D not certain. V was shortened by 3 bases and J by 1 base, with 6 bases between the two germline ends. Germline V lookup: CDR1 SNHLY, CDR2 FYNNEI. This CDR3 comprises 13 residues. This CDR3 is CASSDTQNTEAFF. In nucleotides, the CDR3 is TGTGCCAGCAGTGACACCCAGAACACTGAAGCTTTCTTT.

This clone was detected once. The genes are TRBV11-3 and TRBJ2-2, with D unclear. The ends were cut back, 1 base at V and 1 base at J, with 10 bases in the middle. The CDR3 sequence is 16 residues long. The germline V gene encodes CDR1 SGHNT and CDR2 YENEEA. CDR3 DNA sequence: TGTGCCAGCAGCTTAGGAAGGGCAGTGAACACCGGGGAGCTGTTTTTT. Translation: CASSLGRAVNTGELFF.

This clone came up a few times. The V call is TRBV10-1, the J call TRBJ2-1, with D possibly TRBD1 on 5 matching bases. This CDR3 is 14 amino acids long. Germline V gene lookup returns CDR1 WNHNN and CDR2 SYGVQD (reference sequence). Trimming cost V 4 bases and J 0 bases, with 7 bases left between them. The DNA for the CDR3 is TGCGCCAGCAGTGGACAGATCTCCTACAATGAGCAGTTCTTC. Its protein is CASSGQISYNEQFF.

Worth noting for this clone: This sample includes further DNA sequences coding for the same CDR3. V gene TRBV6-1 combines with J gene TRBJ2-7; D is ambiguous. Trimming removed 4 bases from V and 0 bases from J, with 4 bases in between. This CDR3 contains 12 residues. CDR1 is MNHNS, CDR2 SASEGT, per germline. CDR3 nucleotide sequence: TGTGCCAGCAGTGGGAGCTCCTACGAGCAGTACTTC. It translates to CASSGSSYEQYF.

Of note for this clone: The junction shows a germline mismatch at one end, possibly a read error. V usage is TRBV7-7 and J usage is TRBJ2-5; tentative D call: TRBD2 (5 bases). Germline V CDR1 and CDR2: SSHAT, FNYEAQ (reference sequence). This CDR3 has 14 amino acids. The chain's CDR3 is CASSLASVPETQYF. In nucleotides, the CDR3 is TGTGCTAGCAGCTTAGCGTCAGTACCAGAGACCCAGTACTTC.

This clone was recorded only once. The chain carries TRBV7-9 and TRBJ2-1; perhaps D is TRBD1 or TRBD2 (5 bases each). Trimming removed 5 bases at V and 3 bases at J, with 14 bases between. Germline values: CDR1 SEHNR, CDR2 FQNEAQ (reference sequence). The CDR3 runs 15 residues. The CDR3 DNA reads as TGTGCCAGCAGCCCCCGGGACCAAGGCTACAATGAGCAGTTCTTC. Translation gives CASSPRDQGYNEQFF. Filled out from reference TRBV7-9 and TRBJ2-1, the complete variable domain reads DTGVSQNPRHKITKRGQNVTFRCDPISEHNRLYWYRQTLGQGPEFLTYFQNEAQLEKSRLLSDRFSAERPKGSFSTLEIQRTEQGDSAMYLCASSPRDQGYNEQFFGPGTRLTVL.

The gene calls are TRBV10-2 and TRBJ1-5; the D gene is possibly TRBD1 (5 bases). V was clipped by 4 bases and J by 4 bases, with 11 bases between them. The CDR3 consists of 14 residues. Germline assignment: CDR1 WSHSY and CDR2 SAAADI. The CDR3 DNA reads TGCGCCAGCAGTGGGGGGACTTTTAATCAGCCCCAGCATTTT. It specifies CASSGGTFNQPQHF.

The CDR3 DNA sequence: TGCGCCAGCACCTCTTGGACAGGGAATGAGCAGTTCTTC. Translated: CASTSWTGNEQFF. The rearrangement links TRBV10-2 to TRBJ2-1; 8 nucleotides align to TRBD1. Trimming at V came to 7 bases and at J to 7 bases, leaving 6 bases not matched to a gene. The CDR3 consists of 13 residues. The germline gives CDR1 WSHSY, CDR2 SAAADI.

The V call is TRBV19, the J call TRBJ1-1; D may be TRBD1 (5 bases). This CDR3 region has 13 residues. CDR1 LNHDA and CDR2 SQIVND come from the germline V gene (reference sequence). The germline V and J ends were trimmed by 10 bases and 0 bases, with 12 bases remaining between them. The CDR3: CATCDRMNTEAFF. The CDR3 DNA reads TGTGCCACCTGCGACAGAATGAACACTGAAGCTTTCTTT.

The chain recombines TRBV10-3 with TRBJ2-2, with 7 positions matching TRBD2. CDR1 is ENHRY and CDR2 is SYGVKD in the germline V gene. This CDR3 has 15 amino acids. Losses at the gene ends were 0 bases for V and 4 bases for J; bases not matched to a gene: 2. The CDR3 loop reads CAISESGTTTGELFF. The CDR3 DNA is TGTGCCATCAGTGAGTCCGGGACTACCACCGGGGAGCTGTTTTTT.

The chain combines TRBV5-1 with TRBJ2-5; D gene uncertain. The V and J ends lost 4 bases and 2 bases respectively, with 12 bases between them. The germline V gene has CDR1 SGHRS and CDR2 YFSETQ. The CDR3 length is 14 residues. CDR3 sequence (DNA): TGCGCCAGCAGCGGTCACGGCATACAAGAGACCCAGTACTTC. It codes for CASSGHGIQETQYF. Full variable domain (remainder filled in from reference TRBV5-1 and TRBJ2-5): KAGVTQTPRYLIKTRGQQVTLSCSPISGHRSVSWYQQTPGQGLQFLFEYFSETQRNKGNFPGRFSGRQFSNSRSEMNVSTLELGDSALYLCASSGHGIQETQYFGPGTRLLVL.

The chain uses TRBV2 and TRBJ1-5, with D possibly TRBD1 on 6 matching bases. This CDR3 spans 13 amino acids. Per germline, CDR1 SNHLY and CDR2 FYNNEI. V lost 4 bases, J lost 8 bases, and 12 bases lay in between. CDR3 sequence (DNA): TGTGCCAGCAGTGGACAGGTCGCGGAGCCCCAGCATTTT. Amino acid sequence: CASSGQVAEPQHF.

This rearrangement joins TRBV25-1 to TRBJ1-1, with D perhaps TRBD1 (6 bases). Trimming removed 7 bases from V and 0 bases from J, with 12 bases in between. The CDR3 is 14 residues long. Germline-derived CDR1 and CDR2 are MGHDK and SYGVNS. The CDR3 region is CASTEGGLNTEAFF. The CDR3 DNA follows: TGTGCCAGCACCGAAGGGGGGTTGAACACTGAAGCTTTCTTT. The full variable domain, with the rest looked up from reference TRBV25-1 and TRBJ1-1, is EADIYQTPRYLVIGTGKKITLECSQTMGHDKMYWYQQDPGMELHLIHYSYGVNSTEKGDLSSESTVSRIRTEHFPLTLESARPSHTSQYLCASTEGGLNTEAFFGQGTRLTVV.

In the case of this clone: One junction end does not reproduce the germline sequence, and a read error may be involved. The chain has TRBV15 and TRBJ1-2; TRBD1 matches 7 bases. CDR1 is LNHNV and CDR2 is YYDKDF in the germline V gene (reference sequence). The length of the CDR3 is 13 residues. The CDR3: CATSRTEKGANRF. The CDR3 bases are TGTGCCACCAGCAGGACGGAAAAGGGGGCTAATCGCTTC.

The rearrangement uses TRBV30 and TRBJ2-5; 9 bases line up with TRBD2. The V segment lost 2 bases and the J segment 4 bases; nucleotides outside the gene matches: 8. CDR1 is GTSNPN, CDR2 SVGIG, per germline (reference sequence). The CDR3 totals 15 residues. The CDR3 spells CAWSTLAGFGETQYF. In nucleotides, the CDR3 is TGTGCCTGGAGTACCCTAGCGGGGTTTGGAGAGACCCAGTACTTC.

This clone appeared a single time. The chain couples TRBV5-4 to TRBJ2-1; 16 bases fit TRBD2. The CDR3 is 18 amino acids. Germline-derived CDR1 and CDR2 are SGHNT and YYREEE (reference sequence). The V gene end was trimmed by 4 bases and the J gene end by 4 bases; junction bases not matched to a gene: 8. CDR3 protein: CASSAGLAGGPSYNEQFF. The CDR3 nucleotides read TGTGCCAGCAGCGCGGGACTAGCGGGAGGGCCGTCTTACAATGAGCAGTTCTTC. The whole variable domain, filled in from reference TRBV5-4 and TRBJ2-1, reads ETGVTQSPTHLIKTRGQQVTLRCSSQSGHNTVSWYQQALGQGPQFIFQYYREEENGRGNFPPRFSGLQFPNYSSELNVNALELDDSALYLCASSAGLAGGPSYNEQFFGPGTRLTVL.

The rearrangement joins TRBV5-1 to TRBJ2-1; TRBD2 agrees at 10 bases. V shed 5 bases and J 7 bases; nucleotides not matched to a gene: 9. Germline CDR1 and CDR2: SGHRS and YFSETQ. The CDR3 has 15 amino acids. The CDR3 DNA is TGCGCCAGCAGTTCATCAGCGGGGGGGCCGAATGAGCAGTTCTTC. Its translation is CASSSSAGGPNEQFF.

As concerns this clone: The sample holds other DNA sequences that translate to the same CDR3. The chain carries TRBV10-3 and TRBJ2-3; D unresolved. Looked up from germline, CDR1 is ENHRY and CDR2 is SYGVKD. The CDR3 extends over 11 amino acids. Trimming removed 6 bases from V and 4 bases from J, with 5 bases in between. The CDR3 loop is CAISSADTQYF. As DNA, the CDR3 is TGTGCCATCAGCTCGGCAGATACGCAGTATTTT.

V and J are TRBV10-3 and TRBJ2-2, with 9 nucleotides matching TRBD2. The length of the CDR3 is 16 residues. From germline, CDR1 is ENHRY and CDR2 SYGVKD. Trimming removed 6 bases from V and 5 bases from J; junction bases left unmatched: 10. The chain's CDR3 is CAISRASRGGTGELFF. The CDR3 nucleotides are TGTGCCATCAGCCGGGCGTCGCGGGGGGGAACCGGGGAGCTGTTTTTT.

The chain joins TRBV27 to TRBJ2-2; 10 bases align to TRBD2. CDR1 is MNHEY, CDR2 SMNVEV, per germline (reference sequence). This CDR3 is 15 amino acids long. Trimming removed 2 bases from V and 6 bases from J; junction bases left unmatched: 3. The CDR3: CASSLGTSVAGELFF. CDR3 nucleotides: TGTGCCAGCAGTTTAGGGACTAGCGTCGCCGGGGAGCTGTTTTTT.